This TCR beta chain was retrieved from a study of multiple sclerosis patients with progressive multifocal leukoencephalopathy. A remark on this clone: What it recognizes is unknown. A read error may produce the germline difference seen at one junction end.

Data came from immunoSEQ multiplex PCR; TCRdb stores just in-frame clones and leaves some out. The table shows some 31,000 clones, with 75% to 90% occurring only once. Time point: before natalizumab initiation. Study results and limitations: TRBV and TRBJ usage showed no common pattern when PML developed. In most PML patients, TRB repertoires appeared less diverse by entropy.

CDR3 size: 11 residues. Germline lookup yields CDR1 SGHAT and CDR2 FQNNGV. Input material: PBMCs. The receptor was isolated from a human donor with multiple sclerosis. The V gene is TRBV11-2, the J gene TRBJ2-7; 8 bases are shared with TRBD2. The CDR3 sequence: CASSSPGTSNF. The CDR3 region has the DNA TGTGCCAGCAGCTCGCCCGGGACTAGTAACTTC.